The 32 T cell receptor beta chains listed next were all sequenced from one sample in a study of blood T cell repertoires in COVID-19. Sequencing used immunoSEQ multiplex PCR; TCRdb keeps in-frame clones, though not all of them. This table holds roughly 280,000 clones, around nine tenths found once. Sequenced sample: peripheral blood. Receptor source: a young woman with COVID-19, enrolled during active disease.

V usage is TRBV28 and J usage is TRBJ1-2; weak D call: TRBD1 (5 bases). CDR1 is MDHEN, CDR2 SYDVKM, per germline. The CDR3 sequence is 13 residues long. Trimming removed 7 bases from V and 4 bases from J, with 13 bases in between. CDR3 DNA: TGTGCCAGCACCCCGACAGCTTCCTATGGCTACACCTTC. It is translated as CASTPTASYGYTF.

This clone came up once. CDR3 in amino acids: CASSRQGGSTGELFF. The CDR3 bases are TGTGCCAGCAGCAGACAGGGAGGAAGCACCGGGGAGCTGTTTTTT. The rearrangement uses TRBV7-9 and TRBJ2-2; D is perhaps TRBD1 (7 bases). Trimming took 5 bases from V and 4 from J, leaving 14 bases between them. CDR3 size: 15 residues. Germline CDR1 is SEHNR and CDR2 is FQNEAQ (reference sequence). Filled out from reference TRBV7-9 and TRBJ2-2, the complete variable domain reads DTGVSQNPRHKITKRGQNVTFRCDPISEHNRLYWYRQTLGQGPEFLTYFQNEAQLEKSRLLSDRFSAERPKGSFSTLEIQRTEQGDSAMYLCASSRQGGSTGELFFGEGSRLTVL.

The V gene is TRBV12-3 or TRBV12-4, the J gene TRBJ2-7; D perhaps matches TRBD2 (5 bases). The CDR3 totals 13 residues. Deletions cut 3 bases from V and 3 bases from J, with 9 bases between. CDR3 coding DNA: TGTGCCAGCAGTTTCGGGAAGGACTACGAGCAGTACTTC. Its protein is CASSFGKDYEQYF.

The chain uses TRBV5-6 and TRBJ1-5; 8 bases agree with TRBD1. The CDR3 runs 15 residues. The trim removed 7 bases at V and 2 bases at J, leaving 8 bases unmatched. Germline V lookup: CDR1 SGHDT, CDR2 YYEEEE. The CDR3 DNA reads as TGTGCCAGCTCACGGACAGGGAATCGCAATCAGCCCCAGCATTTT. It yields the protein CASSRTGNRNQPQHF. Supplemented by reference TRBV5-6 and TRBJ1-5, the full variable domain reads DAGVTQSPTHLIKTRGQQVTLRCSPKSGHDTVSWYQQALGQGPQFIFQYYEEEERQRGNFPDRFSGHQFPNYSSELNVNALLLGDSALYLCASSRTGNRNQPQHFGDGTRLSIL.

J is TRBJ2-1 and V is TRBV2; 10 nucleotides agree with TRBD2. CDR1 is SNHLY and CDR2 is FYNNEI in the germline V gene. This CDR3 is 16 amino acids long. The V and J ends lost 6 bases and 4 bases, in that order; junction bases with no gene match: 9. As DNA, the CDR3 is TGTGCCAGCAGCCCGGGACTAGCGCCCGTATACAATGAGCAGTTCTTC. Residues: CASSPGLAPVYNEQFF.

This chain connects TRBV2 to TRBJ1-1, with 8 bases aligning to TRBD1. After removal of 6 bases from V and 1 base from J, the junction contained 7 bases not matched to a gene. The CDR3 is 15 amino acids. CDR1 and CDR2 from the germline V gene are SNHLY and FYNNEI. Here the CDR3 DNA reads TGTGCCAGCAGGGATCTCGGGACAGGGAACACTGAAGCTTTCTTT. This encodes CASRDLGTGNTEAFF.

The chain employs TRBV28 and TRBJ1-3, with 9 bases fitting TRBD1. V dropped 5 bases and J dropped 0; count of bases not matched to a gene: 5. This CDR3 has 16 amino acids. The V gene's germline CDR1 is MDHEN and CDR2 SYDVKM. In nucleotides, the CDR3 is TGTGCCAGCAGTCCCCCGGGACAGGGCTCTGGAAACACCATATATTTT. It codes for CASSPPGQGSGNTIYF.

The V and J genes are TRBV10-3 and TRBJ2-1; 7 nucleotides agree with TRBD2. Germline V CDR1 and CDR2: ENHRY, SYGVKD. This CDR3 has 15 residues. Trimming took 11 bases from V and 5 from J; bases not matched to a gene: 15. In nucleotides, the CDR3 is TGTGCCTCGAACCCCGCGGCGGGAGAAAACAATGAGCAGTTCTTC. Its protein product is CASNPAAGENNEQFF.

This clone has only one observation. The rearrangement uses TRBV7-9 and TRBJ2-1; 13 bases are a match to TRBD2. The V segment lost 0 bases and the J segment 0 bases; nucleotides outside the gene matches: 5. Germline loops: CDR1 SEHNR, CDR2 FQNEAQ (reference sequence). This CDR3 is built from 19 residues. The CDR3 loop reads CASSLATTSGGSSYNEQFF. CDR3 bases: TGTGCCAGCAGCTTAGCGACGACTAGCGGGGGGAGCTCCTACAATGAGCAGTTCTTC.

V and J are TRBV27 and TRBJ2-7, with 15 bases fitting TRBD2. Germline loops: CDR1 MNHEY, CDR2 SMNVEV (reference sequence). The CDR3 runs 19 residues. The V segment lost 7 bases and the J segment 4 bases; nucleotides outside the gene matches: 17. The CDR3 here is CASTPHRPGLAGGKYEQYF. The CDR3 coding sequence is TGTGCCAGCACCCCCCATAGGCCTGGACTAGCGGGAGGGAAATACGAGCAGTACTTC.

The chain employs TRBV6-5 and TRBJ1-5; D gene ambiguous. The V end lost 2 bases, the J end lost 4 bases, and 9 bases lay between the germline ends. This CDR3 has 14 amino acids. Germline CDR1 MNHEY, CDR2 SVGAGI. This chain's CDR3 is CASSYAGENQPQHF. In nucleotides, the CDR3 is TGTGCCAGCAGTTACGCCGGAGAGAATCAGCCCCAGCATTTT.

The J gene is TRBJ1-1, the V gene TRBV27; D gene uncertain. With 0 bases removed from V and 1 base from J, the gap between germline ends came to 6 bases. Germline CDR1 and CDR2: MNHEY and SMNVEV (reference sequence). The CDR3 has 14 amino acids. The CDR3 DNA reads TGTGCCAGCAGTTTATCCCGGTCGAACACTGAAGCTTTCTTT. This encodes CASSLSRSNTEAFF.

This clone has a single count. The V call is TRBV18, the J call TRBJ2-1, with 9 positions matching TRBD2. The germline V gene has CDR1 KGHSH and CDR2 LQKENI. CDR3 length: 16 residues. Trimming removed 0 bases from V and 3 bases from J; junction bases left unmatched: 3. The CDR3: CASSPPQREVYNEQFF. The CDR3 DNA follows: TGTGCCAGCTCACCACCCCAGCGGGAGGTCTACAATGAGCAGTTCTTC.

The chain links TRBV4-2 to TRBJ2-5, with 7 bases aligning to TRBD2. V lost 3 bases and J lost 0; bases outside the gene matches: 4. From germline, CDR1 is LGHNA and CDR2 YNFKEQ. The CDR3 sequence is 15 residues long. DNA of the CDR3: TGTGCCAGCAGCCAGGAGGGAGGGAACCAAGAGACCCAGTACTTC. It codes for CASSQEGGNQETQYF.

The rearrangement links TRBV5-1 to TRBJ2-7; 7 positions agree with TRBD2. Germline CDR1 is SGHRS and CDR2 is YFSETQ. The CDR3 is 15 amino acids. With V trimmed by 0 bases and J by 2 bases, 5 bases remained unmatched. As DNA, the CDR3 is TGCGCCAGCAGCTTGGCTGCTAGCGGTACCTACGAGCAGTACTTC. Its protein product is CASSLAASGTYEQYF.

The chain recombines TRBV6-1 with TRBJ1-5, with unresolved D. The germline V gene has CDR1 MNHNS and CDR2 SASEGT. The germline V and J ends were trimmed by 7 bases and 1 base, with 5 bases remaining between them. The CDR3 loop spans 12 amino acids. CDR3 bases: TGTGCCAGCAATCCGAGCAATCAGCCCCAGCATTTT. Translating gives CASNPSNQPQHF.

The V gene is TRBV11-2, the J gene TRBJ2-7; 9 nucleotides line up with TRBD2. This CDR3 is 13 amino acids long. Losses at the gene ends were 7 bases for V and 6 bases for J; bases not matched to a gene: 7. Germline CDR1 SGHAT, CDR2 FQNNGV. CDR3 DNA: TGTGCCAGCAAAGCTCTAGCGGGAATCGAGCAGTACTTC. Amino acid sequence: CASKALAGIEQYF. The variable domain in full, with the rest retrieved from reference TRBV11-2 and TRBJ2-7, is EAGVAQSPRYKIIEKRQSVAFWCNPISGHATLYWYQQILGQGPKLLIQFQNNGVVDDSQLPKDRFSAERLKGVDSTLKIQPAKLEDSAVYLCASKALAGIEQYFGPGTRLTVT.

CDR3 amino acids: CASQAGRNYEQYF. CDR3 nucleotide sequence: TGCGCCAGCCAGGCCGGGAGGAACTACGAGCAGTACTTC. The chain is built from TRBV5-1 and TRBJ2-7; 7 bases map to TRBD2. Per germline, CDR1 SGHRS and CDR2 YFSETQ. The ends lost 7 bases at V and 3 bases at J; junction bases unmatched: 7. The CDR3 runs 13 residues.

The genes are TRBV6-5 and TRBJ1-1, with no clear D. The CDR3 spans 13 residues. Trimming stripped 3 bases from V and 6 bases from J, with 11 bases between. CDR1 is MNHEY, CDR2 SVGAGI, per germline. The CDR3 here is CASSYSVIAEAFF. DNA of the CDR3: TGTGCCAGCAGTTATTCTGTAATCGCTGAAGCTTTCTTT.

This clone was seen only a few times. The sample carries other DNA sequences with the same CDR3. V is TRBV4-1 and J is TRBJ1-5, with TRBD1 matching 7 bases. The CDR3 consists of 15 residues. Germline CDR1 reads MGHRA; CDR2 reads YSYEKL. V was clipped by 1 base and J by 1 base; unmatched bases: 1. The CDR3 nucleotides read TGCGCCAGCAGCCAAGTGACAGGGAGCAATCAGCCCCAGCATTTT. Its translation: CASSQVTGSNQPQHF.

CDR3 sequence reads: CAWSLAGGYTGELFF. The CDR3, as DNA: TGTGCCTGGAGCTTAGCGGGAGGATATACCGGGGAGCTGTTTTTT. V usage is TRBV30 and J usage is TRBJ2-2; TRBD2 matches at 10 bases. This CDR3 contains 15 residues. Germline CDR1 is GTSNPN and CDR2 is SVGIG (reference sequence). The junction had 6 bases not matched to a gene; V was cut back by 3 bases and J by 5 bases.

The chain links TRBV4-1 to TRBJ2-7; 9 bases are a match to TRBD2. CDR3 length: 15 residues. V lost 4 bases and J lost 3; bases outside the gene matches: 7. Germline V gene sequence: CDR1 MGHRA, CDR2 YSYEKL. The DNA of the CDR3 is TGCGCCAGCAGCCGACCGACTAGCGGACTCTACGAGCAGTACTTC. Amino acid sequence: CASSRPTSGLYEQYF.

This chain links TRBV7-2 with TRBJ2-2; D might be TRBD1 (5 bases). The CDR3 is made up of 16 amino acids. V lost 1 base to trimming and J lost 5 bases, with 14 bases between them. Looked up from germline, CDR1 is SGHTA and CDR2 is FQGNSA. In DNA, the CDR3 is TGTGCCAGCAGCTTAGGCATGGGGCAGATTACCGGGGAGCTGTTTTTT. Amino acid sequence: CASSLGMGQITGELFF.

CDR3 DNA: TGCGCCAGCAGCTTGACACAGTCTGCCTCCTACGAGCAGTACTTC. Encoded protein: CASSLTQSASYEQYF. The gene calls are TRBV5-1 and TRBJ2-7; D gene ambiguous. CDR3 length: 15 amino acids. Germline lookup yields CDR1 SGHRS and CDR2 YFSETQ. The ends were cut back, 1 base at V and 0 bases at J, with 11 bases in the middle.

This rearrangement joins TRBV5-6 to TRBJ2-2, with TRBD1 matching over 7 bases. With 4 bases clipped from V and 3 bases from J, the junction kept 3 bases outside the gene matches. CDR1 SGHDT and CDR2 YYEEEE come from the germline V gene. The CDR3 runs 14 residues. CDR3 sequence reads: CASSKGADTGELFF. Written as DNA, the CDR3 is TGTGCCAGCAGCAAGGGGGCCGACACCGGGGAGCTGTTTTTT.

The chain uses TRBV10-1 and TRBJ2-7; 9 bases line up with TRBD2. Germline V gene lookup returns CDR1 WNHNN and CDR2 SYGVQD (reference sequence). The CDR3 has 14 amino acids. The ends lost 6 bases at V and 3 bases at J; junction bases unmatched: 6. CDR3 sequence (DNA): TGCGCCAGCAGCAGTAGCGGGAGTTACTACGAGCAGTACTTC. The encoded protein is CASSSSGSYYEQYF.

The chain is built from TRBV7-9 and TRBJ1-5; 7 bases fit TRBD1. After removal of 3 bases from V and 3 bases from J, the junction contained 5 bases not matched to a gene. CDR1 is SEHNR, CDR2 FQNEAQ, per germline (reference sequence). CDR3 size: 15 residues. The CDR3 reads CASSFGGGSNQPQHF. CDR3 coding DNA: TGTGCCAGCAGCTTCGGAGGGGGCTCCAATCAGCCCCAGCATTTT.

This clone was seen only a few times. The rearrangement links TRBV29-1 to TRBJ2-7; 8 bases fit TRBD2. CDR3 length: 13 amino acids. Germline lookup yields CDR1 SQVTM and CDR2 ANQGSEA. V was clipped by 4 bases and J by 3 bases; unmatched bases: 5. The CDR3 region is CSVVETSGYEQYF. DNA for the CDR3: TGCAGCGTTGTCGAAACTAGCGGCTACGAGCAGTACTTC.

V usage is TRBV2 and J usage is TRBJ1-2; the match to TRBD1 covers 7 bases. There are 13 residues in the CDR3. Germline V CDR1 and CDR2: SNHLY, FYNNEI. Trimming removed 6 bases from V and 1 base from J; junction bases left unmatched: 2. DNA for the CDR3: TGTGCCAGCAGCGGGGACAGTAACTATGGCTACACCTTC. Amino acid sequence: CASSGDSNYGYTF.

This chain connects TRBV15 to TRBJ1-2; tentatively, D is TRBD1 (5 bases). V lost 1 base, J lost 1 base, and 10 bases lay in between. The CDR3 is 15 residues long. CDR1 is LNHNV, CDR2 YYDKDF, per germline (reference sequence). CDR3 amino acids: CATSRGVGGNYGYTF. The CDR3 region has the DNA TGTGCCACCAGCAGAGGGGTGGGGGGTAACTATGGCTACACCTTC.

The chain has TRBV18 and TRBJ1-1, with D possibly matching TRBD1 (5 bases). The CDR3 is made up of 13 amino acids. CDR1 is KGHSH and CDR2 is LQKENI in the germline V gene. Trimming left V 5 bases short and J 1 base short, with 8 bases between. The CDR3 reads CASSVQENTEAFF. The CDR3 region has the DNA TGTGCCAGCTCAGTACAGGAGAACACTGAAGCTTTCTTT.

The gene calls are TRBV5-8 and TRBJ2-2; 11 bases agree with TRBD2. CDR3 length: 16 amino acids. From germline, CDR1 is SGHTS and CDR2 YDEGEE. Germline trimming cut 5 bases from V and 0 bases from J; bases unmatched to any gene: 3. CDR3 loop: CASSLLAGANTGELFF. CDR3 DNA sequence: TGTGCCAGCAGTTTACTAGCGGGGGCGAACACCGGGGAGCTGTTTTTT.